This TCR beta chain comes out of a study of blood T cell repertoires in COVID-19. Whole-study context: Donors in the United States, Italy and Spain gave samples during acute or convalescent COVID-19. T cells, B-cell-depleted T cells, or PBMCs provided the cDNA or gDNA that served as material.

CDR1 is LNHDA, CDR2 SQIVND, per germline (reference sequence). V dropped 4 bases and J dropped 0 bases, with 15 bases sitting between them. The CDR3 loop spans 16 amino acids. Per the study methods: For nucleated cells, counts were estimated from reference gene primer amplification. The method was immunoSEQ multiplex PCR; TCRdb's version includes in-frame clones alone and lacks a portion of them. The V and J calls and clone size were taken over from that table, and D and trimming were inferred from the DNA. The profile shows 200,000 to 250,000 clones, 65% to 90% of them singletons. The receptor's source is a man in his fifties or sixties with acute or convalescent COVID-19. Sequenced input: peripheral blood. This chain uses TRBV19 with TRBJ1-2; D uncertain. The CDR3 bases are TGTGCCAGTAGTAAGGCAGGCGCTTTACCTAACTATGGCTACACCTTC. Protein sequence: CASSKAGALPNYGYTF.